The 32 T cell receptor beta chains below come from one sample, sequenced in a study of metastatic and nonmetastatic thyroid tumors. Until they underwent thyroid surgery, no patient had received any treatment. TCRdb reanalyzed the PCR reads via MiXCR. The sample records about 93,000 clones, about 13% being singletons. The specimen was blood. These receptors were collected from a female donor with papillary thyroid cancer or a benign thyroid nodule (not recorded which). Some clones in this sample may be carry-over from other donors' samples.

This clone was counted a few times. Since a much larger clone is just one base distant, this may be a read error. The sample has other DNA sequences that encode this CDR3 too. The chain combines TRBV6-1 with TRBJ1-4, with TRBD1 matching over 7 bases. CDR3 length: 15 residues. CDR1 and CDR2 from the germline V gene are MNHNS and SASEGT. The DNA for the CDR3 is TGTGCTAGCAGTCACACAGGGGATCGAGGCGAAAAACTGTTTTTT. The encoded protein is CASSHTGDRGEKLFF.

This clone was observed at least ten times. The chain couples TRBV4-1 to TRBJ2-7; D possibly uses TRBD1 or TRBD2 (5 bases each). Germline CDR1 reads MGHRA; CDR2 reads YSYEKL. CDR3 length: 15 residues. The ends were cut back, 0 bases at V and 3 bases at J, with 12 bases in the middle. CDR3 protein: CASSQDDRGDYEQYF. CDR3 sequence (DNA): TGCGCCAGCAGCCAAGACGATAGGGGAGACTACGAGCAGTACTTC.

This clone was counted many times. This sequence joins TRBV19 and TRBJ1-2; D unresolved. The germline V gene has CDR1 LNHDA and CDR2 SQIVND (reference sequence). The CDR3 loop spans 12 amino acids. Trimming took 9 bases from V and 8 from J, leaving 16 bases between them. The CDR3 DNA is TGTGCCAGCCAAACGACAATGAGGGGCTACACCTTC. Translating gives CASQTTMRGYTF.

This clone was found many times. The CDR3 sequence: CASSPGTGTSYGYTF. The CDR3 nucleotides are TGTGCCAGCAGCCCCGGGACAGGAACTAGCTATGGCTACACCTTC. This chain links TRBV5-5 with TRBJ1-2; 8 positions agree with TRBD1. V shed 4 bases, J shed 4 bases, and the junction held 9 bases outside the gene matches. This CDR3 has 15 residues. Germline V CDR1 and CDR2: SGHKS, YYEKEE (reference sequence).

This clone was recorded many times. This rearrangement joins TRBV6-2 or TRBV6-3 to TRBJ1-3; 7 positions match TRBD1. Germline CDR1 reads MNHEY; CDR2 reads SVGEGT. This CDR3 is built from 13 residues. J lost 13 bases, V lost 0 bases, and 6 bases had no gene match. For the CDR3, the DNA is TGTGCCAGCAGTTACTCCGGGACAGTTTGGATATATTTT. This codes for CASSYSGTVWIYF.

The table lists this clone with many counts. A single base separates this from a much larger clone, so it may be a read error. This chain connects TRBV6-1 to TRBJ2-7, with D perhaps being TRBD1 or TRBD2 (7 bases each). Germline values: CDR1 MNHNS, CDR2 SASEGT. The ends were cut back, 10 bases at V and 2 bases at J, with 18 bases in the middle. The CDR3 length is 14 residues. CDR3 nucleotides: TGTGCCACAGGGGGGGCAGGGGGTACCTACGAGCAGTACTTC. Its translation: CATGGAGGTYEQYF.

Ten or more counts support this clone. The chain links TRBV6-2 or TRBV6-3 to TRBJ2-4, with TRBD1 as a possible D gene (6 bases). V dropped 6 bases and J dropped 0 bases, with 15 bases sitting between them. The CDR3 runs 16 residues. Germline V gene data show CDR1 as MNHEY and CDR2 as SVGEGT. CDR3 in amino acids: CASSPTGTVAKNIQYF. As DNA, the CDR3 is TGTGCCAGCAGCCCGACAGGAACGGTAGCCAAAAACATTCAGTACTTC.

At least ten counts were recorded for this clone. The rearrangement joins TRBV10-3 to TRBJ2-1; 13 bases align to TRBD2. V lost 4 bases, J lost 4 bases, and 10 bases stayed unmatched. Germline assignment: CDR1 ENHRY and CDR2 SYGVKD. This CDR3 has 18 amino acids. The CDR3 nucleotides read TGTGCCATCAGTGGTCCGACTAGCGGGAGGCCGTTATACAATGAGCAGTTCTTC. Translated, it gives CAISGPTSGRPLYNEQFF.

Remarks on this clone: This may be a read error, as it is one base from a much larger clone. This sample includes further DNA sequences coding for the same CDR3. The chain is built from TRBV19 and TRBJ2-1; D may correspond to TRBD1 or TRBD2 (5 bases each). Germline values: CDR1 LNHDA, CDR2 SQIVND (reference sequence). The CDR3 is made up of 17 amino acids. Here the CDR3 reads CASSISVGTNSYNEQFF. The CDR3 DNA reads TGTGCCAGCAGTATTTCGGTCGGGACCAACTCCTACAATGAGCAGTTCTTC.

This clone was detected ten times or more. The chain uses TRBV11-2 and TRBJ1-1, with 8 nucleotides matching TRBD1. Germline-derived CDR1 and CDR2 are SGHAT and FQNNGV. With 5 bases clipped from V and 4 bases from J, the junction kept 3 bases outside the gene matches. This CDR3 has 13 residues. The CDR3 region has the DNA TGTGCCAGCAGCCTCGGGACAGGCACTGAAGCTTTCTTT. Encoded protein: CASSLGTGTEAFF.

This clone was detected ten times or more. The CDR3 protein is CASSYSGGRANTEAFF. CDR3 DNA sequence: TGTGCCAGCAGTTACTCGGGAGGCAGGGCGAACACTGAAGCTTTCTTT. The chain carries TRBV6-5 and TRBJ1-1; D is perhaps TRBD1 (5 bases). CDR3 size: 16 residues. V lost 0 bases and J 1 base, leaving 12 bases between the germline ends. CDR1 and CDR2 from the germline V gene are MNHEY and SVGAGI.

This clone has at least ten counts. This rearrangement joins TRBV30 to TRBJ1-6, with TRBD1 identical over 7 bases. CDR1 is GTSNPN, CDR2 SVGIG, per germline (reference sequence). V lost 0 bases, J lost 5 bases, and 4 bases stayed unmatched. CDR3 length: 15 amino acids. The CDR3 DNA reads TGTGCCTGGAGTGTAAGGGGGCCAGATAATTCACCCCTCCACTTT. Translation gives CAWSVRGPDNSPLHF. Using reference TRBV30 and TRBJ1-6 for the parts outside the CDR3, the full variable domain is SQTIHQWPATLVQPVGSPLSLECTVEGTSNPNLYWYRQAAGRGLQLLFYSVGIGQISSEVPQNLSASRPQDRQFILSSKKLLLSDSGFYLCAWSVRGPDNSPLHFGNGTRLTVT.

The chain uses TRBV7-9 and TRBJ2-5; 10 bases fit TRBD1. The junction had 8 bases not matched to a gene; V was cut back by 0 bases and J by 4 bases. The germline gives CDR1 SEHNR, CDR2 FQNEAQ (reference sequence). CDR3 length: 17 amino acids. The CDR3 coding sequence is TGTGCCAGCAGCTTAGCGGGGGCGACAGGGGGCAGAGAGACCCAGTACTTC. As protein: CASSLAGATGGRETQYF.

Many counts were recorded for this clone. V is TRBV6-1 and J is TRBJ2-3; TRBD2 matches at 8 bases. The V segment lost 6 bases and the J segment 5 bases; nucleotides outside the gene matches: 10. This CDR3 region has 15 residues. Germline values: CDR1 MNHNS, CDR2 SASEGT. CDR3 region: CASSLANGRGDTQYF. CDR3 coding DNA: TGTGCCAGCAGCCTCGCTAACGGGAGGGGAGATACGCAGTATTTT.

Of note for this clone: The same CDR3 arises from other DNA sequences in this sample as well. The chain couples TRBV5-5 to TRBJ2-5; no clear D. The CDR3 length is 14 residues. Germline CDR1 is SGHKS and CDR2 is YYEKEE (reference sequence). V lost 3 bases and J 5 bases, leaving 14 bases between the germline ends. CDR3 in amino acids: CASSYTGPQETQYF. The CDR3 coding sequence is TGTGCCAGCAGCTATACCGGGCCCCAGGAGACCCAGTACTTC.

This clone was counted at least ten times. The CDR3 DNA is TGCAGCGTTGGGACAGCTAATCAGCCCCAGCATTTT. The encoded protein is CSVGTANQPQHF. The chain uses TRBV29-1 and TRBJ1-5; D is perhaps TRBD1 (6 bases). Trimming pared 4 bases from V and 4 bases from J, leaving 8 bases between. The CDR3 has 12 residues. Germline CDR1 and CDR2: SQVTM and ANQGSEA.

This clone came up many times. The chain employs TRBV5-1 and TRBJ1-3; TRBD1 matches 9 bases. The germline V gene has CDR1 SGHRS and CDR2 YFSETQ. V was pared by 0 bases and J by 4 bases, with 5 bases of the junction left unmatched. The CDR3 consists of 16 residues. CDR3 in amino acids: CASSLAGQGYGNTIYF. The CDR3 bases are TGCGCCAGCAGCTTGGCCGGACAGGGGTACGGAAACACCATATATTTT.

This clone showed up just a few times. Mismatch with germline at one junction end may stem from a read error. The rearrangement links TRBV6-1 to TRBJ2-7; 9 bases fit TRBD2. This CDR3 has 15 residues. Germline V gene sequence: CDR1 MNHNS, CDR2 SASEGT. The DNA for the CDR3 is TGTGCCATCAGTCTCTTGACTAGCGGTAGGGCCGAGTTGGACTTC. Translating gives CAISLLTSGRAELDF.

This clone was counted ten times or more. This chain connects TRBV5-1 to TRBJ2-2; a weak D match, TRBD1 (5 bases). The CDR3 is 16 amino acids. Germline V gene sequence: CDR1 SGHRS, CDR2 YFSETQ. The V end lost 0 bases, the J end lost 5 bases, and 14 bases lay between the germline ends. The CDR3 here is CASSLATGVGTGELFF. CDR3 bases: TGCGCCAGCAGCTTGGCAACAGGTGTCGGGACCGGGGAGCTGTTTTTT.

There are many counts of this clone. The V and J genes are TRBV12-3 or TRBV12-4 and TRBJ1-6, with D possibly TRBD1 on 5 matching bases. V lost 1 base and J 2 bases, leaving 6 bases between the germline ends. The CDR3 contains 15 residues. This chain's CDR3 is CASSLEQAYNSPLHF. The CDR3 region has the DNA TGTGCCAGCAGTTTAGAACAGGCCTATAATTCACCCCTCCACTTT.

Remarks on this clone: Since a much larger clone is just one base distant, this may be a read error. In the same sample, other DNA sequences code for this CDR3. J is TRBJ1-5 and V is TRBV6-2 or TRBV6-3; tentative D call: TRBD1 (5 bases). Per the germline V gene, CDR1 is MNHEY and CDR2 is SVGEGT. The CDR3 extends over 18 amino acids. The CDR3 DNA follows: TGTGCCAGTAGTTACTCCGGGGCTGGAAGGGTGAGCAATCAGCCCCAGCATTTT. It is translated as CASSYSGAGRVSNQPQHF.

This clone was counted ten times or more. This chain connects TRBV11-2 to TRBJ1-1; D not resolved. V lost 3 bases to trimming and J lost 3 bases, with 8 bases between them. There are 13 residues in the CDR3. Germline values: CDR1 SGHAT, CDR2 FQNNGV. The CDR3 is CASSFSRDTEAFF. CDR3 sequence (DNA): TGTGCCAGCAGCTTTTCGAGGGACACTGAAGCTTTCTTT.

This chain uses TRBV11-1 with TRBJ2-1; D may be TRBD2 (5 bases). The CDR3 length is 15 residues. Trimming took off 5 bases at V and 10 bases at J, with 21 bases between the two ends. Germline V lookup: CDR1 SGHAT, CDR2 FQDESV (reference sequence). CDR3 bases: TGTGCCAGCAGCGTGGACTGGGGTTCGGGCGGCGAGCAGTTCTTC. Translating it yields CASSVDWGSGGEQFF.

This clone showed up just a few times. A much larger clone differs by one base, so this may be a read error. The CDR3, as DNA: TGCAGCGGGAGCCCCGGGGGGCAGGGAGTAGAGACCCAGTACTTC. Protein sequence: CSGSPGGQGVETQYF. V is TRBV29-1 and J is TRBJ2-5, with D possibly being TRBD2 (7 bases). V was cut by 7 bases and J by 4 bases, with 22 bases left in between. CDR1 is SQVTM and CDR2 is ANQGSEA in the germline V gene. There are 15 residues in the CDR3.

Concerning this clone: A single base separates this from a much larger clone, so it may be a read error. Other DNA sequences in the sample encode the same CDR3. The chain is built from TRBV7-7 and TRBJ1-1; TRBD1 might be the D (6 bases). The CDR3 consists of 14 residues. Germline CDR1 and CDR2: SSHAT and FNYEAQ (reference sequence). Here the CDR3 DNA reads TGTGCTAGCAGCTTAGGTGGGGGGCTGACTGAAGCTTTCTTT. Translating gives CASSLGGGLTEAFF. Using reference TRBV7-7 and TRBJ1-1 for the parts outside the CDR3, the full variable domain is GAGVSQSPRYKVTKRGQDVTLRCDPISSHATLYWYQQALGQGPEFLTYFNYEAQPDKSGLPSDRFSAERPEGSISTLTIQRTEQRDSAMYRCASSLGGGLTEAFFGQGTRLTVV.

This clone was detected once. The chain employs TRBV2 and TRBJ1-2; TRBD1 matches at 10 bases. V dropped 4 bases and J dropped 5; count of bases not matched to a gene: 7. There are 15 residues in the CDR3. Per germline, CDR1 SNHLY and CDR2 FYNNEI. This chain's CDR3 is CASSATGGGLYGYTF. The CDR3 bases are TGTGCCAGCAGTGCGACAGGGGGCGGGCTATATGGCTACACCTTC. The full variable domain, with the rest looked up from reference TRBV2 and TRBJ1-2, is EPEVTQTPSHQVTQMGQEVILRCVPISNHLYFYWYRQILGQKVEFLVSFYNNEISEKSEIFDDQFSVERPDGSNFTLKIRSTKLEDSAMYFCASSATGGGLYGYTFGSGTRLTVV.

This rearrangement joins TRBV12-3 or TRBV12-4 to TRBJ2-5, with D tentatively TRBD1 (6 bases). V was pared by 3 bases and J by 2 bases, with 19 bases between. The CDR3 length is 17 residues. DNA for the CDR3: TGTGCCAGCAGTTTCGCCCATCCTGGACAGAGACAAGAGACCCAGTACTTC. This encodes CASSFAHPGQRQETQYF.

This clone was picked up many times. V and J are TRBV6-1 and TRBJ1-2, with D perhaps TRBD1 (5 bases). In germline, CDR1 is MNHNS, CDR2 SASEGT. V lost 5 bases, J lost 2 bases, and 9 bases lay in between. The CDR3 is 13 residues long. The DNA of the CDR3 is TGTGCCAGCAGTAAGGGACTAAACTATGGCTACACCTTC. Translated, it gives CASSKGLNYGYTF.

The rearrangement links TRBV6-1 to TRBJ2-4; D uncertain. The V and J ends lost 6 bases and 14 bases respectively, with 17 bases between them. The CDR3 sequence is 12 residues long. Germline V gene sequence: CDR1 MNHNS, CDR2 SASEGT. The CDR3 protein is CASSKDVLSEYF. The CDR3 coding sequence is TGTGCCAGCAGCAAAGACGTCCTGTCCGAGTACTTC.

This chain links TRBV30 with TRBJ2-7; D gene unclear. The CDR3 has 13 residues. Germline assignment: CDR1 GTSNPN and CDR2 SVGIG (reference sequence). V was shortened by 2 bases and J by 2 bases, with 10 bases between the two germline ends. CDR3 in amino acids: CAWSKNGAYEQYF. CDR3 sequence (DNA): TGTGCCTGGAGTAAGAACGGCGCCTACGAGCAGTACTTC.

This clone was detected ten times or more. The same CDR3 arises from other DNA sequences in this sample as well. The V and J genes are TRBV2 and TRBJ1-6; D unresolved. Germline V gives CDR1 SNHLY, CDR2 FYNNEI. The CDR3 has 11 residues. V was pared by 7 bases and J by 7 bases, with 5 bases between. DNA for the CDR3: TGTGCCAGCAACGGGAATTCACCCCTCCACTTT. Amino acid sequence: CASNGNSPLHF.

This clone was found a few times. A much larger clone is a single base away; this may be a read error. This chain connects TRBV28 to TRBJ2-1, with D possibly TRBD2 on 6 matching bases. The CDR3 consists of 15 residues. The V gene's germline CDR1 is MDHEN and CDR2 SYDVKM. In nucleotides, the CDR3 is TGTGCCAGCTCTAGCGCTCCGAGCTCCTACAATGAGCAGCTCTTC. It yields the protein CASSSAPSSYNEQLF.